This T cell receptor beta chain came from a study of cytomegalovirus exposure and HLA in healthy donors. Study background: In a later analysis, it was reported that the roughly 120 validation repertoires had been produced on the same platform as the 670 or so repertoires belonging to the first cohort.

A note on this clone: No antigen is known for it.

General study findings and limits: A classifier reportedly called cytomegalovirus status with high sensitivity and specificity.

Generated by immunoSEQ multiplex PCR, the TCRdb table keeps only in-frame clones and is missing some. The data show 300,000 to 400,000 clones, with approximately 86% seen just once and approximately 0.96% held by the top ten. CDR1 LNHDA and CDR2 SQIVND come from the germline V gene (reference sequence). After removal of 1 base from V and 13 bases from J, the junction contained 10 bases not matched to a gene. This CDR3 contains 14 residues. The chain recombines TRBV19 with TRBJ1-2; 9 bases are a match to TRBD1. The sequence was obtained from a man under 40 in good health and CMV-seronegative. Sequencing was carried out using PBMCs. CDR3 sequence reads: CASSIVPGQGPGTF. The CDR3 DNA reads as TGTGCCAGTAGTATAGTCCCGGGACAGGGACCCGGCACCTTC.